Listed here are 29 T cell receptor beta chains from one sample, sequenced in a study of patients and donors after allogeneic stem cell transplantation (dated by TCRdb to the early 2020s). Libraries came from RT-PCR. The reads were generated on a NextSeq 550. TCRdb passed the public sequencing reads through fastp at Q25 and MiXCR, retaining productive beta sequences. All rows with the same CDR3 protein become a single entry with the most common DNA and genes. The sample data list over 200,000 distinct CDR3 sequences, and around two fifths of these were observed just once. The ten biggest clones cover roughly 11% of the sample. Sequenced material: blood, either unsorted or a sorted T cell fraction (not recorded which). These receptors originate from a human donor who was either an allogeneic HSCT recipient or a stem cell or donor lymphocyte infusion donor (not recorded which). It is not recorded whose cells these are; they may come from a transplant donor.

V usage is TRBV7-3 and J usage is TRBJ1-6, with D uncertain. V lost 5 bases and J lost 7, with 27 bases in between. This CDR3 is 19 amino acids long. Germline V gene sequence: CDR1 SGHTA, CDR2 FQGTGA. The CDR3 sequence is CASSQTRDARPSDNSPLHF. The CDR3 coding sequence is TGTGCCAGCAGCCAAACGAGGGATGCTCGACCGTCGGACAATTCACCCCTCCACTTT.

This clonotype is labeled as medium-sized. This chain uses TRBV27 with TRBJ1-2; D unresolved. This CDR3 is built from 14 residues. Trimming stripped 5 bases from V and 8 bases from J, with 18 bases between. CDR1 and CDR2 from the germline V gene are MNHEY and SMNVEV (reference sequence). The CDR3, as DNA: TGTGCCAGCAGTCCCCGCCGAAGGACCCACGGCTACACCTTC. Its translation: CASSPRRRTHGYTF.

V and J are TRBV3-1 and TRBJ1-6; TRBD1 might be the D (6 bases). CDR3 length: 15 amino acids. In germline, CDR1 is LGHDT, CDR2 YNNKEL (reference sequence). V lost 8 bases and J 3 bases, leaving 14 bases between the germline ends. The CDR3 is CASGPGAIYNSPLHF. Here the CDR3 DNA reads TGTGCCAGCGGTCCAGGGGCGATCTATAATTCACCCCTCCACTTT.

This clonotype was found many times. This chain uses TRBV28 with TRBJ1-2; possible D gene TRBD1, 6 bases. Trimming removed 7 bases from V and 4 bases from J, with 16 bases in between. This CDR3 contains 14 residues. CDR1 is MDHEN, CDR2 SYDVKM, per germline. CDR3 amino acids: CASTTGGRGYGYTF. The CDR3 DNA is TGTGCCAGCACCACCGGGGGGCGAGGCTATGGCTACACCTTC.

The chain combines TRBV29-1 with TRBJ2-6; TRBD1 matches at 11 bases. The J segment lost 1 base and the V segment lost 6 bases, leaving 11 bases of the junction unmatched. The CDR3 loop spans 18 amino acids. Germline V gene data show CDR1 as SQVTM and CDR2 as ANQGSEA. The CDR3 nucleotides are TGCAGCGTATCAGCCTCCGGGACAGGGGGTTCTGGGGCCAACGTCCTGACTTTC. It yields the protein CSVSASGTGGSGANVLTF.

This clonotype was observed a handful of times. The CDR3 sequence: CASSPEGDTSPGTEAFF. The CDR3 DNA reads as TGTGCCAGCAGCCCAGAAGGGGACACATCCCCGGGAACTGAAGCTTTCTTT. The chain joins TRBV7-9 to TRBJ1-1; D might be TRBD1 (6 bases). The germline V gene has CDR1 SEHNR and CDR2 FQNEAQ (reference sequence). This CDR3 contains 17 residues. V was clipped by 5 bases and J by 5 bases, with 24 bases between them.

The chain couples TRBV4-3 to TRBJ2-3; TRBD2 is a possible D gene (6 bases). V was pared by 0 bases and J by 5 bases, with 12 bases between. Germline loops: CDR1 LGHNA, CDR2 YSLEER. The CDR3 contains 15 residues. CDR3 loop: CASSQDRWGGDTQYF. CDR3 DNA sequence: TGCGCCAGCAGCCAAGACAGGTGGGGAGGAGATACGCAGTATTTT.

V is TRBV13 and J is TRBJ1-6; D is ambiguous. There are 19 residues in the CDR3. V dropped 2 bases and J dropped 5 bases, with 22 bases sitting between them. The germline CDR1 and CDR2 sequences are PRHDT and FYEKMQ (reference sequence). The CDR3 DNA reads as TGTGCCAGCAGCTTACGACTCCCTTTTCTATTGGGAAATAATTCACCCCTCCACTTT. This gives the protein CASSLRLPFLLGNNSPLHF.

The chain links TRBV5-1 to TRBJ1-2; 8 bases match TRBD1. The CDR3 contains 12 residues. The germline V gene encodes CDR1 SGHRS and CDR2 YFSETQ. Trimming took 4 bases from V and 6 from J; bases not matched to a gene: 2. CDR3 loop: CASSPGQDGYTF. CDR3 bases: TGCGCCAGCAGCCCGGGACAGGATGGCTACACCTTC.

This clonotype was picked up a small number of times. The gene calls are TRBV6-5 and TRBJ2-4; 10 positions agree with TRBD1. The CDR3 totals 14 residues. CDR1 is MNHEY, CDR2 SVGAGI, per germline. Trimming removed 2 bases from V and 9 bases from J; junction bases left unmatched: 4. CDR3 loop: CASSYRTGGTIQYF. CDR3 nucleotide sequence: TGTGCCAGCAGTTACCGGACAGGGGGGACCATTCAGTACTTC.

In this sample, this clonotype turned up a few times. The V and J genes are TRBV7-6 and TRBJ1-1, with D unclear. Germline V gives CDR1 SGHVS, CDR2 FNYEAQ. The CDR3 consists of 14 residues. The ends were cut back, 4 bases at V and 3 bases at J, with 12 bases in the middle. CDR3: CASSSSAGYTEAFF. Written as DNA, the CDR3 is TGTGCCAGCAGCTCCTCCGCGGGTTACACTGAAGCTTTCTTT.

The chain combines TRBV6-6 with TRBJ1-1; D is perhaps TRBD1 (5 bases). Between the trimmed V and J ends, which lost 2 bases and 11 bases, there was a span of 21 bases. This CDR3 contains 15 residues. In germline, CDR1 is MNHNY, CDR2 SVGAGI (reference sequence). Written as DNA, the CDR3 is TGTGCCAGCAGTTACCCCGAGAAGGGGTCTTGGGAGGCTTTCTTT. Residues: CASSYPEKGSWEAFF.

Only a few counts were recorded for this clonotype. This sequence joins TRBV28 and TRBJ1-2; tentatively, D is TRBD1 (5 bases). Germline CDR1 MDHEN, CDR2 SYDVKM. V lost 5 bases, J lost 2 bases, and 12 bases lay in between. This CDR3 spans 14 amino acids. The CDR3 sequence is CASSQWRGNYGYTF. The CDR3 DNA sequence: TGTGCCAGCAGTCAATGGCGGGGGAACTATGGCTACACCTTC.

J is TRBJ1-5 and V is TRBV6-5, with D perhaps matching TRBD1 (6 bases). Germline V lookup: CDR1 MNHEY, CDR2 SVGAGI. The CDR3 totals 14 residues. Deletions cut 6 bases from V and 8 bases from J, with 17 bases between. CDR3 nucleotide sequence: TGTGCCAGCAGCCAATACAGGACAGCGGAGCCCCAGCATTTT. Translated, it gives CASSQYRTAEPQHF.

J is TRBJ2-7 and V is TRBV5-1; tentative D call: TRBD1 (6 bases). Germline V gene data show CDR1 as SGHRS and CDR2 as YFSETQ. The germline V and J ends were trimmed by 4 bases and 6 bases, with 17 bases remaining between them. This CDR3 has 14 amino acids. CDR3 sequence reads: CASSPAGAPGEQYF. In DNA, the CDR3 is TGCGCCAGCAGCCCGGCAGGGGCGCCGGGCGAGCAGTACTTC.

The genes are TRBV4-1 and TRBJ2-5; D is uncertain. This CDR3 has 16 residues. V gave up 3 bases and J gave up 5 bases, with 19 bases separating them. Germline V gene lookup returns CDR1 MGHRA and CDR2 YSYEKL. The CDR3 DNA reads as TGCGCCAGCAGCCAGGCCTCTTCCGTGTATTCGGAGACCCAGTACTTC. This codes for CASSQASSVYSETQYF.

The rearrangement links TRBV29-1 to TRBJ1-1; D uncertain. CDR1 is SQVTM and CDR2 is ANQGSEA in the germline V gene. The CDR3 spans 14 residues. The germline V and J ends were trimmed by 2 bases and 1 base, with 11 bases remaining between them. The CDR3, as DNA: TGCAGCGTTGAAAAGGCAGCCAGGAACACTGAAGCTTTCTTT. Translating it yields CSVEKAARNTEAFF. Full variable domain (missing parts from reference TRBV29-1 and TRBJ1-1): SAVISQKPSRDICQRGTSLTIQCQVDSQVTMMFWYRQQPGQSLTLIATANQGSEATYESGFVIDKFPISRPNLTFSTLTVSNMSPEDSSIYLCSVEKAARNTEAFFGQGTRLTVV.

The rearrangement links TRBV7-9 to TRBJ1-5, with 7 bases aligning to TRBD1. This CDR3 is 18 amino acids long. V trimming: 0 bases; J trimming: 3 bases; junction bases outside the gene matches: 11. Germline CDR1 reads SEHNR; CDR2 reads FQNEAQ (reference sequence). The CDR3 nucleotides read TGTGCCAGCAGCTTAGCCAAGACAGGGCAATCTTTCAATCAGCCCCAGCATTTT. This encodes CASSLAKTGQSFNQPQHF.

The genes are TRBV12-3 or TRBV12-4 and TRBJ1-2, with D possibly being TRBD1 (5 bases). With 5 bases removed from V and 4 bases from J, the gap between germline ends came to 20 bases. CDR3 length equals 16 residues. The CDR3 region has the DNA TGTGCCAGCAGTCCCCGGACACCCGAGGGAGGCTATGGCTACACCTTC. Encoded protein: CASSPRTPEGGYGYTF.

The genes are TRBV10-3 and TRBJ1-1; 7 positions agree with TRBD1. J gave up 1 base and V 6 bases, and 5 bases lay outside the gene matches. The CDR3 runs 14 residues. CDR1 is ENHRY and CDR2 is SYGVKD in the germline V gene. The CDR3 nucleotides read TGTGCCATCAGCCGACAGGGAGGGAACACTGAAGCTTTCTTT. Amino acids: CAISRQGGNTEAFF.

V gene TRBV20-1 combines with J gene TRBJ1-1; D not resolved. Trimming pared 8 bases from V and 3 bases from J, leaving 13 bases between. The V gene's germline CDR1 is DFQATT and CDR2 SNEGSKA (reference sequence). The CDR3 consists of 12 residues. The CDR3 here is CSTTVSDTEAFF. The CDR3 nucleotides read TGCAGTACAACAGTATCGGACACTGAAGCTTTCTTT.

The rearrangement joins TRBV28 to TRBJ2-4; perhaps TRBD2 as D (5 bases). This CDR3 contains 11 residues. Germline CDR1 MDHEN, CDR2 SYDVKM. V was trimmed by 10 bases and J by 7 bases, leaving 11 bases between them. CDR3 region: CATLGLNIQYF. The CDR3, as DNA: TGTGCCACGCTCGGACTCAACATTCAGTACTTC.

The rearrangement uses TRBV5-6 and TRBJ1-2; D is uncertain. Germline V gene data show CDR1 as SGHDT and CDR2 as YYEEEE. This CDR3 spans 12 amino acids. V gave up 4 bases and J gave up 5 bases, with 9 bases separating them. CDR3 in amino acids: CASSTGVYGYTF. In DNA form, the CDR3 reads TGTGCCAGCAGCACGGGAGTATATGGCTACACCTTC.

The chain carries TRBV7-8 and TRBJ2-2, with 11 bases identical to TRBD2. Germline CDR1 and CDR2: SGHVS and FQNEAQ. The CDR3 is made up of 16 amino acids. The V and J ends lost 5 bases and 6 bases, in that order; junction bases with no gene match: 8. CDR3 loop: CASSHPASGGSGELFF. In nucleotides, the CDR3 is TGTGCCAGCAGCCATCCCGCTAGCGGGGGGTCCGGGGAGCTGTTTTTT.

In this sample, this clonotype turned up a few times. The chain uses TRBV6-5 and TRBJ1-1; D unresolved. Trimming left V 3 bases short and J 7 bases short, with 12 bases between. The CDR3 spans 13 residues. Germline-derived CDR1 and CDR2 are MNHEY and SVGAGI. This CDR3 reads CASSYNRAGEAFF. DNA of the CDR3: TGTGCCAGCAGTTATAACCGGGCCGGTGAAGCTTTCTTT.

This rearrangement joins TRBV20-1 to TRBJ1-2; D not certain. Germline CDR1 reads DFQATT; CDR2 reads SNEGSKA (reference sequence). The CDR3 runs to 12 residues. V lost 2 bases and J 6 bases, leaving 10 bases between the germline ends. The CDR3 DNA reads as TGCAGTGCTAGACAGGCAGGCGATGGCTACACCTTC. Translation: CSARQAGDGYTF.

In this sample, this clonotype turned up many times. The chain employs TRBV29-1 and TRBJ1-2; D remains unclear. V lost 7 bases and J lost 4, with 13 bases in between. Germline V gene data show CDR1 as SQVTM and CDR2 as ANQGSEA. The CDR3 has 12 amino acids. In nucleotides, the CDR3 is TGCAGCGCGAAGGACGGATCCTATGGCTACACCTTC. Its protein product is CSAKDGSYGYTF.

The chain joins TRBV7-2 to TRBJ2-3; D call uncertain. This CDR3 has 12 residues. CDR1 and CDR2 from the germline V gene are SGHTA and FQGNSA. The V gene lost 4 bases and the J gene lost 2 bases, with 4 bases spanning the gap. The CDR3 protein is CASSYLTDTQYF. The DNA of the CDR3 is TGTGCCAGCAGCTATCTCACAGATACGCAGTATTTT.

This chain uses TRBV20-1 with TRBJ1-2; D unclear. CDR1 and CDR2 (germline): DFQATT, SNEGSKA (reference sequence). The CDR3 extends over 13 amino acids. Trimming took 1 base from V and 3 from J, leaving 9 bases between them. CDR3 nucleotides: TGCAGTGCTAGAGCTCTGTCTGACTATGGCTACACCTTC. Its protein product is CSARALSDYGYTF.